This is a list of T cell receptor beta chains from one sample in a study of T-cell reconstitution after alpha-beta-depleted transplantation in children. TCRdb re-derived calls from the PCR reads in MiXCR, one entry per CDR3 protein. The sample lists over 450,000 distinct CDR3 sequences; about 10% were seen once. The sample in question was PBMCs, obtained before TCRalphabeta/CD19-depleted stem cell transplant. These receptors originate from a child aged 2-15 years with inherited bone marrow failure, due to receive a stem cell transplant. The CDR3 runs from the conserved cysteine through the conserved F or W. Each record gives: CDR3 DNA, CDR3 protein, V gene, D gene, clone size, J gene. D genes are given only for firm matches. Size is stated for part of the rows, as once, few or many counts, or as a class when the clone is expanded.

CDR3 DNA: TGCGCCAGCAGCTTTGAGGGGGCTGAGCAGTTCTTC
CDR3 protein: CASSFEGAEQFF
V gene: TRBV5-1
D gene: TRBD1
clone size: many
J gene: TRBJ2-1

CDR3 DNA: TGTGCCAGCACTATCCAGGGTATCGGAACCCTCACAGATACGCAGTATTTT
CDR3 protein: CASTIQGIGTLTDTQYF
V gene: TRBV2
D gene: NA
clone size: NA
J gene: TRBJ2-3

CDR3 DNA: TGTGCCAGCAGCCAAGAACTAGCGGGAGATTTGGACATTCAGTACTTC
CDR3 protein: CASSQELAGDLDIQYF
V gene: TRBV3-1
D gene: TRBD2
clone size: many
J gene: TRBJ2-4

CDR3 DNA: TGTGCCAGCCGGGAAGTAAGCTATGGCTACACCTTC
CDR3 protein: CASREVSYGYTF
V gene: TRBV28
D gene: NA
clone size: NA
J gene: TRBJ1-2

CDR3 DNA: TGTGCCAGCAGACGGGACCAGAACACCGGGGAGCTGTTTTTT
CDR3 protein: CASRRDQNTGELFF
V gene: TRBV12-3/TRBV12-4
D gene: NA
clone size: many
J gene: TRBJ2-2

CDR3 DNA: TGTGCCAGCAGTTTATTCGAGGGGGCGCGGGGCTACACCTTC
CDR3 protein: CASSLFEGARGYTF
V gene: TRBV12-3/TRBV12-4
D gene: TRBD1
clone size: NA
J gene: TRBJ1-2

CDR3 DNA: TGTGCCAGCAGCTTAGCCCCTGGAGCCTTGGAGACCCAGTACTTC
CDR3 protein: CASSLAPGALETQYF
V gene: TRBV7-6
D gene: NA
clone size: many
J gene: TRBJ2-5

CDR3 DNA: TGCGCCAGCAGCCAAGATCAACCCAGCGGCACAGATACGCAGTATTTT
CDR3 protein: CASSQDQPSGTDTQYF
V gene: TRBV4-3
D gene: NA
clone size: many
J gene: TRBJ2-3

CDR3 DNA: TGTGCCAGCAGCGGTGATACCTACGAGCAGTACTTC
CDR3 protein: CASSGDTYEQYF
V gene: TRBV3-1
D gene: NA
clone size: many
J gene: TRBJ2-7

CDR3 DNA: TGTGCCAGCAGCGTATGGCCCAGCGGCTACTCCTACAATGAGCAGTTCTTC
CDR3 protein: CASSVWPSGYSYNEQFF
V gene: TRBV9
D gene: NA
clone size: few
J gene: TRBJ2-1

CDR3 DNA: TGCGCCAGCAGCTTATCCGGGACAGGGGATGAAAAACTGTTTTTT
CDR3 protein: CASSLSGTGDEKLFF
V gene: TRBV5-1
D gene: TRBD1
clone size: NA
J gene: TRBJ1-4

CDR3 DNA: TGTGCCAGCAGCATACCCTCCCAAGAGACCCAGTACTTC
CDR3 protein: CASSIPSQETQYF
V gene: TRBV7-9
D gene: NA
clone size: NA
J gene: TRBJ2-5

CDR3 DNA: TGCGCCAGCAGCCGGTCAAACTCTTGGGTCAATGAGCAGTTCTTC
CDR3 protein: CASSRSNSWVNEQFF
V gene: TRBV4-3
D gene: NA
clone size: many
J gene: TRBJ2-1

CDR3 DNA: TGTGCCAGCAGTTACCCCGGGACAGAGTCCAATGAGCAGTTCTTC
CDR3 protein: CASSYPGTESNEQFF
V gene: TRBV7-9
D gene: TRBD1
clone size: many
J gene: TRBJ2-1

CDR3 DNA: TGCGCCAGCAGCCAGGGCGGGGGTACTGGAATCTACGAGCAGTACTTC
CDR3 protein: CASSQGGGTGIYEQYF
V gene: TRBV4-3
D gene: TRBD2
clone size: many
J gene: TRBJ2-7

CDR3 DNA: TGTGCCAGCAGCTCCATTCTAGCGCTACACGGGGAGCAGTACTTC
CDR3 protein: CASSSILALHGEQYF
V gene: TRBV7-2
D gene: NA
clone size: many
J gene: TRBJ2-7

CDR3 DNA: TGTGCCAGCAGTACCGTCCGACTAGCGGGAGACCACAATGAGCAGTTCTTC
CDR3 protein: CASSTVRLAGDHNEQFF
V gene: TRBV28
D gene: TRBD2
clone size: many
J gene: TRBJ2-1

CDR3 DNA: TGTGCCAGCAACGAGCAGGGGAATCAGCCCCAGCATTTT
CDR3 protein: CASNEQGNQPQHF
V gene: TRBV27
D gene: NA
clone size: NA
J gene: TRBJ1-5

CDR3 DNA: TGCGCCAGCGGTGGCGGGGGGGACACTGAAGCTTTCTTT
CDR3 protein: CASGGGGDTEAFF
V gene: TRBV5-1
D gene: NA
clone size: few
J gene: TRBJ1-1

CDR3 DNA: TGTGCCAGCAACACCCCCCGTCAGGTGGACACAGATACGCAGTATTTT
CDR3 protein: CASNTPRQVDTDTQYF
V gene: TRBV12-3/TRBV12-4
D gene: NA
clone size: few
J gene: TRBJ2-3

CDR3 DNA: TGTGCCACCAGTGATTCTGGGGCCCCCACCGGGGAGCTGTTTTTT
CDR3 protein: CATSDSGAPTGELFF
V gene: TRBV24-1
D gene: NA
clone size: many
J gene: TRBJ2-2

CDR3 DNA: TGCAGTGCTGGACAGCGTAACTATGGCTACACCTTC
CDR3 protein: CSAGQRNYGYTF
V gene: TRBV20-1
D gene: NA
clone size: many
J gene: TRBJ1-2

CDR3 DNA: TGCGCCAGCAGCCATTCCAACGATGAGCAGTTCTTC
CDR3 protein: CASSHSNDEQFF
V gene: TRBV4-3
D gene: NA
clone size: few
J gene: TRBJ2-1

CDR3 DNA: TGTGCCTGGAGTGTAGGGACAGGGTCCTACACCTTC
CDR3 protein: CAWSVGTGSYTF
V gene: TRBV30
D gene: TRBD1
clone size: many
J gene: TRBJ1-2

CDR3 DNA: TGTGCCAGCAGTATCGGACAGTACAATGAGCAGTTCTTC
CDR3 protein: CASSIGQYNEQFF
V gene: TRBV28
D gene: NA
clone size: many
J gene: TRBJ2-1

CDR3 DNA: TGTACCAGCAGCTCTCGAAGGGTGTCTGGTCGATCGCTGAACACTGAAGCTTTCTTT
CDR3 protein: CTSSSRRVSGRSLNTEAFF
V gene: TRBV2
D gene: NA
clone size: once
J gene: TRBJ1-1

CDR3 DNA: TGTGCCAGCAGTTTGATGGGGACTAGCGGCTACGAGCAGTACTTC
CDR3 protein: CASSLMGTSGYEQYF
V gene: TRBV12-3/TRBV12-4
D gene: TRBD2
clone size: many
J gene: TRBJ2-7

CDR3 DNA: TGTGCCAGCAGCCCGCTGACTAGCGGGAGATATGGAGAGACCCAGTACTTC
CDR3 protein: CASSPLTSGRYGETQYF
V gene: TRBV7-8
D gene: TRBD2
clone size: many
J gene: TRBJ2-5

CDR3 DNA: TGTGCCAGCAGCCCCGGGATTAGGTCCCGGAGCTCCTACAATGAGCAGTTCTTC
CDR3 protein: CASSPGIRSRSSYNEQFF
V gene: TRBV7-9
D gene: NA
clone size: NA
J gene: TRBJ2-1

CDR3 DNA: TGCGCCAGCAGCACGGACAGGGGGAGAAATGGCTACACCTTC
CDR3 protein: CASSTDRGRNGYTF
V gene: TRBV5-1
D gene: TRBD1
clone size: many
J gene: TRBJ1-2

CDR3 DNA: TGCAGTGCTCGTGGGACAGGGGGCAGATCGAACACTGAAGCTTTCTTT
CDR3 protein: CSARGTGGRSNTEAFF
V gene: TRBV20-1
D gene: TRBD1
clone size: few
J gene: TRBJ1-1

CDR3 DNA: TGCAGTGCTAGTCCCGGGACTGAGGGGACCCAGTACTTC
CDR3 protein: CSASPGTEGTQYF
V gene: TRBV20-1
D gene: NA
clone size: many
J gene: TRBJ2-5

CDR3 DNA: TGTGCCACCAGTGACCCGCGGGACAGCGCGAACACCGGGGAGCTGTTTTTT
CDR3 protein: CATSDPRDSANTGELFF
V gene: TRBV24-1
D gene: NA
clone size: NA
J gene: TRBJ2-2

CDR3 DNA: TGCAGTGCTAGAGACCCCCTGAGGGGCACAGATACGCAGTATTTT
CDR3 protein: CSARDPLRGTDTQYF
V gene: TRBV20-1
D gene: NA
clone size: many
J gene: TRBJ2-3

CDR3 DNA: TGTGCCAGCAGTTTGAGTTCTAGCGGTAACTACAATGAGCAGTTCTTC
CDR3 protein: CASSLSSSGNYNEQFF
V gene: TRBV12-3/TRBV12-4
D gene: TRBD2
clone size: many
J gene: TRBJ2-1

CDR3 DNA: TGTGCCAGCAGTTCCCCTTTGACAGGCGAGCAGTACTTC
CDR3 protein: CASSSPLTGEQYF
V gene: TRBV28
D gene: NA
clone size: few
J gene: TRBJ2-7

CDR3 DNA: TGCAGTGCTAGGAAGACAGGGACCGAGACCCAGTACTTC
CDR3 protein: CSARKTGTETQYF
V gene: TRBV20-1
D gene: TRBD1
clone size: NA
J gene: TRBJ2-5

CDR3 DNA: TGTGCCAGCAGTCCACTACTAGTATCCTACAATGAGCAGTTCTTC
CDR3 protein: CASSPLLVSYNEQFF
V gene: TRBV25-1
D gene: NA
clone size: many
J gene: TRBJ2-1

CDR3 DNA: TGCGCCAGCAGCTTGGGGCAGATTAATGAAAAACTGTTTTTT
CDR3 protein: CASSLGQINEKLFF
V gene: TRBV5-1
D gene: NA
clone size: many
J gene: TRBJ1-4

CDR3 DNA: TGTGCCAGCAGTCCCAGGGGTCCCCCACTAGCGGGATGGCGTAATGAGCAGTTCTTC
CDR3 protein: CASSPRGPPLAGWRNEQFF
V gene: TRBV12-3/TRBV12-4
D gene: TRBD2
clone size: NA
J gene: TRBJ2-1

CDR3 DNA: TGCGCCAGCAGCCCCCGGGGGACAGGGGGCTCTGTCTATGGCTACACCTTC
CDR3 protein: CASSPRGTGGSVYGYTF
V gene: TRBV5-1
D gene: TRBD1
clone size: few
J gene: TRBJ1-2